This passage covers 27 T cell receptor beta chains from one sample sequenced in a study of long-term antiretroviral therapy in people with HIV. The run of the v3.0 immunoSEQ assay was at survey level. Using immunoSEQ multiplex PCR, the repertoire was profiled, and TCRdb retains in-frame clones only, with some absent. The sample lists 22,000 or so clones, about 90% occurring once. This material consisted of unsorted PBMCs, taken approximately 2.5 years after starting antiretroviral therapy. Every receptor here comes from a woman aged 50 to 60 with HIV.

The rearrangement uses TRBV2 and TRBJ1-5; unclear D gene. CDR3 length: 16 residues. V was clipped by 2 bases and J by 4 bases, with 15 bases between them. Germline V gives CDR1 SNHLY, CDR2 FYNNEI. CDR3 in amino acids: CASSERRGSVNQPQHF. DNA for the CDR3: TGTGCCAGCAGTGAAAGGCGAGGGAGTGTGAATCAGCCCCAGCATTTT.

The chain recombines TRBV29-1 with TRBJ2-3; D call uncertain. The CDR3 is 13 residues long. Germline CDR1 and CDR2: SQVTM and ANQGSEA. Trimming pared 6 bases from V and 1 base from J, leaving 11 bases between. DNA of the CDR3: TGCAGCGTGTCTATAGGCGGCACAGATACGCAGTATTTT. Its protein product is CSVSIGGTDTQYF.

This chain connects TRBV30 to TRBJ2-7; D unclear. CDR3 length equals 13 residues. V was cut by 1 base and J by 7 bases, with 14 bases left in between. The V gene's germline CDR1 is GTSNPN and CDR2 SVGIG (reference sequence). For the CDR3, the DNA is TGTGCCTGGAGTGCCGGGCCCCGACGGGAGCAGTACTTC. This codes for CAWSAGPRREQYF.

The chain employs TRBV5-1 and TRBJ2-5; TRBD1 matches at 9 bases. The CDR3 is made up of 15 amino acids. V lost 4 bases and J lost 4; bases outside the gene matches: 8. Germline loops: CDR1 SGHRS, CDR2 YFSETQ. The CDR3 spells CASSPDRGLVETQYF. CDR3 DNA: TGCGCCAGCAGCCCCGACAGGGGGTTGGTAGAGACCCAGTACTTC.

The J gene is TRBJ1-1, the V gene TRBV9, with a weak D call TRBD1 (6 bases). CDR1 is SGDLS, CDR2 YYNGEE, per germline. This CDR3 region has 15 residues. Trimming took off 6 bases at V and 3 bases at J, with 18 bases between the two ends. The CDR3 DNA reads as TGTGCCAGCAATCAGGACAGCTCTGCCTACACTGAAGCTTTCTTT. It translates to CASNQDSSAYTEAFF.

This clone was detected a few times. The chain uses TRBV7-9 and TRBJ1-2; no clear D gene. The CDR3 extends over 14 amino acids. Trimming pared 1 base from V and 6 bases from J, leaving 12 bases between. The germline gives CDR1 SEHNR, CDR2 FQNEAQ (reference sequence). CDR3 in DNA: TGTGCCAGCAGCTTAGTTCTGTACGAGGATGGCTACACCTTC. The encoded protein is CASSLVLYEDGYTF.

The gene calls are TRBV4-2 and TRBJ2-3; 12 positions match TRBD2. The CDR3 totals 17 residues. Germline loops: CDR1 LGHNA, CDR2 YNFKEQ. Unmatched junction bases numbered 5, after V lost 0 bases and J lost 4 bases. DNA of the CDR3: TGTGCCAGCAGCCAAGATCTAGCGGGAGGGCTTTCAGATACGCAGTATTTT. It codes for CASSQDLAGGLSDTQYF.

CDR3 region: CATNHGGNEKLFF. In nucleotides, the CDR3 is TGTGCCACAAACCATGGGGGTAATGAAAAACTGTTTTTT. The chain combines TRBV15 with TRBJ1-4, with a tentative D call TRBD1 (5 bases). Germline values: CDR1 LNHNV, CDR2 YYDKDF (reference sequence). V lost 9 bases and J 4 bases, leaving 12 bases between the germline ends. CDR3 size: 13 residues.

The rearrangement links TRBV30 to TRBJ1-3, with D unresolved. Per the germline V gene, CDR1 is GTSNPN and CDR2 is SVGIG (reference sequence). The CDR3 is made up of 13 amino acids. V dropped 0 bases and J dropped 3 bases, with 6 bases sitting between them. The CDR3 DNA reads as TGTGCCTGGAGTGTAGCTCTTGGAAACACCATATATTTT. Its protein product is CAWSVALGNTIYF. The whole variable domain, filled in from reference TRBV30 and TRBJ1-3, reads SQTIHQWPATLVQPVGSPLSLECTVEGTSNPNLYWYRQAAGRGLQLLFYSVGIGQISSEVPQNLSASRPQDRQFILSSKKLLLSDSGFYLCAWSVALGNTIYFGEGSWLTVV.

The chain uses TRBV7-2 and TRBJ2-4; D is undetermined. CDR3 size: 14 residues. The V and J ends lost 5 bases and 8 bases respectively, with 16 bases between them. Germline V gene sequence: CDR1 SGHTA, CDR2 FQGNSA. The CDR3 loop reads CASSPSWGTDIQYF. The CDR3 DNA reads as TGTGCCAGCAGCCCCTCGTGGGGTACCGACATTCAGTACTTC.

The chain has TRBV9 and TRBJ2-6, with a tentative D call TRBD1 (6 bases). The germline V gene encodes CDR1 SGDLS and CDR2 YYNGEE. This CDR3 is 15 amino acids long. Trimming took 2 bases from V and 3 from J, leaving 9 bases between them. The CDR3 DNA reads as TGTGCCAGCAGCGTGACAGGCGGTGGGGCCAACGTCCTGACTTTC. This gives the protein CASSVTGGGANVLTF. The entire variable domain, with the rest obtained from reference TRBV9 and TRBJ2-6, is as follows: DSGVTQTPKHLITATGQRVTLRCSPRSGDLSVYWYQQSLDQGLQFLIQYYNGEERAKGNILERFSAQQFPDLHSELNLSSLELGDSALYFCASSVTGGGANVLTFGAGSRLTVL.

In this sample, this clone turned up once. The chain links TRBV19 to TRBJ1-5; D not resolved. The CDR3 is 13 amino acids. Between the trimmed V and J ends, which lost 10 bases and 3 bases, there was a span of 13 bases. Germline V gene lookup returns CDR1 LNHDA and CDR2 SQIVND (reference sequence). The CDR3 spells CATRTDLNQPQHF. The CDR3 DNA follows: TGTGCCACCAGGACTGACCTCAATCAGCCCCAGCATTTT. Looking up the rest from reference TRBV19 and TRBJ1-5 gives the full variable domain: DGGITQSPKYLFRKEGQNVTLSCEQNLNHDAMYWYRQDPGQGLRLIYYSQIVNDFQKGDIAEGYSVSREKKESFPLTVTSAQKNPTAFYLCATRTDLNQPQHFGDGTRLSIL.

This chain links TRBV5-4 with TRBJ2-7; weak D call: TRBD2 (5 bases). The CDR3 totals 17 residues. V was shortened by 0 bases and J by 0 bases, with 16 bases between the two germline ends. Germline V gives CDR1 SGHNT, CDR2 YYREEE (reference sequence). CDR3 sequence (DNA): TGTGCCAGCAGCTTGGCCAAGGATCCGCGGGCCTCCTACGAGCAGTACTTC. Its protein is CASSLAKDPRASYEQYF.

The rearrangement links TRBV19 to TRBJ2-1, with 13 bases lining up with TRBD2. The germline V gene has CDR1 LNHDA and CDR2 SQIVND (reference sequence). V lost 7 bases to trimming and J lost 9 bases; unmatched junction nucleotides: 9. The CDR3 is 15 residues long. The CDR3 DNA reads TGTGCCAGTAAAGTACTAGCGGGAGGGTCGGGTGAGCAGTTCTTC. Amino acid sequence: CASKVLAGGSGEQFF.

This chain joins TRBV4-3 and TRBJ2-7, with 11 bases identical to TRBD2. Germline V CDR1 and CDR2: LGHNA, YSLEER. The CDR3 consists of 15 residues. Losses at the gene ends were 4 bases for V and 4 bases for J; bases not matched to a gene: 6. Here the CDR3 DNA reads TGCGCCAGCAGCCCTTTAGCGGGAGGGGGTTACGAGCAGTACTTC. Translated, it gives CASSPLAGGGYEQYF.

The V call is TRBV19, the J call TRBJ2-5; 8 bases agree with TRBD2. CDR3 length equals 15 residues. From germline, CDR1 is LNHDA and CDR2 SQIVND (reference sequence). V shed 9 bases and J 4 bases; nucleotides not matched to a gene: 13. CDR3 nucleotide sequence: TGTGCCAGCTCGGGAGGCGGCGGGAGGAGAGAGACCCAGTACTTC. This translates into CASSGGGGRRETQYF.

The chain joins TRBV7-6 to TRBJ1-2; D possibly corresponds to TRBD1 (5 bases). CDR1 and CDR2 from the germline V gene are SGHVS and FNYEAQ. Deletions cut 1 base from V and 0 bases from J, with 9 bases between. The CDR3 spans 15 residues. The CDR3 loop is CASSLGGTTNYGYTF. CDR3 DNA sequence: TGTGCCAGCAGCTTAGGCGGGACTACTAACTATGGCTACACCTTC. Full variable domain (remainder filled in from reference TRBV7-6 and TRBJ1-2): GAGVSQSPRYKVTKRGQDVALRCDPISGHVSLYWYRQALGQGPEFLTYFNYEAQQDKSGLPNDRFSAERPEGSISTLTIQRTEQRDSAMYRCASSLGGTTNYGYTFGSGTRLTVV.

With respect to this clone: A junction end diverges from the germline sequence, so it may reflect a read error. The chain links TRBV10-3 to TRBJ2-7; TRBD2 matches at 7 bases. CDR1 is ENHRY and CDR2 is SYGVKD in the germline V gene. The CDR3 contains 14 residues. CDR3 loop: CASSYSLAEYEQYF. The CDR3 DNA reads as TGTGCCAGCAGTTACTCGCTAGCGGAGTACGAGCAGTACTTC.

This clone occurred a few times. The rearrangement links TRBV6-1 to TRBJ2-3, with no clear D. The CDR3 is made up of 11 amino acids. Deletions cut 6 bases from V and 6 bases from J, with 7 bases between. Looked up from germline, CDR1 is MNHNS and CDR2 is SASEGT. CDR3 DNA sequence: TGTGCCAGCAGGGCTTTGGATACGCAGTATTTT. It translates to CASRALDTQYF.

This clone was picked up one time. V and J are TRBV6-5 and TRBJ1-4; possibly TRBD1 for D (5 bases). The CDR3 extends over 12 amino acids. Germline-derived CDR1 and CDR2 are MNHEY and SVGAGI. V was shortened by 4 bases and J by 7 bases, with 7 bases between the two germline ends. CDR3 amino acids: CASSSGAEKLFF. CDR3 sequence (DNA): TGTGCCAGCAGTTCCGGGGCTGAAAAACTGTTTTTT.

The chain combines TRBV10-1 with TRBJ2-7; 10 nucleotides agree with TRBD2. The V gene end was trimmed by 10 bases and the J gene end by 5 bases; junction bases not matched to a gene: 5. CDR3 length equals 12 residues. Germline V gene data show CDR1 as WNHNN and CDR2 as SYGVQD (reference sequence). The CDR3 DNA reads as TGCGCCATCCTAGCGGGAGTGGACGAGCAGTACTTC. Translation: CAILAGVDEQYF.

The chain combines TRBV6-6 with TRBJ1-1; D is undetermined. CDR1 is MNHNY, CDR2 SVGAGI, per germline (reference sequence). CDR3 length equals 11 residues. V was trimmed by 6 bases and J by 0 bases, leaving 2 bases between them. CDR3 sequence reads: CASSVNTEAFF. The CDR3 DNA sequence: TGTGCCAGCAGCGTGAACACTGAAGCTTTCTTT.

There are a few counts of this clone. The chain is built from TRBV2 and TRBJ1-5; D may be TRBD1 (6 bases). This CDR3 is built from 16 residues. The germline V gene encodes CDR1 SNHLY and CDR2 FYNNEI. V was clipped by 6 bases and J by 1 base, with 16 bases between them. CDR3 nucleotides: TGTGCCAGCAGACCCCGGGGCCAGGGGAGCAATCAGCCCCAGCATTTT. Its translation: CASRPRGQGSNQPQHF.

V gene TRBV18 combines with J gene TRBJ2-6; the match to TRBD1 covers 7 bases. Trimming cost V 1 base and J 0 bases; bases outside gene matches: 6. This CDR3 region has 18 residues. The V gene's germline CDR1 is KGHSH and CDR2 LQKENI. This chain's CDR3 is CASSPRTGALSGANVLTF. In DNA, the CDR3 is TGTGCCAGCTCACCACGTACAGGGGCCCTCTCTGGGGCCAACGTCCTGACTTTC.

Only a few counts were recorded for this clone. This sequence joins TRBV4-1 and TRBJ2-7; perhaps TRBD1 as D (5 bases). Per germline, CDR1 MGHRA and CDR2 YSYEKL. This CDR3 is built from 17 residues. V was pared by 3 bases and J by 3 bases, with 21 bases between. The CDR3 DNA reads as TGCGCCAGCAGCCATTCGAGCCGAATCAAAGGGGACTACGAGCAGTACTTC. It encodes CASSHSSRIKGDYEQYF.

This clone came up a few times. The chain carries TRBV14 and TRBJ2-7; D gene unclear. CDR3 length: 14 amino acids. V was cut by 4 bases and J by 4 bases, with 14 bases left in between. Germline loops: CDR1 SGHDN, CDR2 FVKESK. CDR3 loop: CASSPIYAPYEQYF. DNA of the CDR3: TGTGCCAGCAGCCCTATCTACGCCCCTTACGAGCAGTACTTC.

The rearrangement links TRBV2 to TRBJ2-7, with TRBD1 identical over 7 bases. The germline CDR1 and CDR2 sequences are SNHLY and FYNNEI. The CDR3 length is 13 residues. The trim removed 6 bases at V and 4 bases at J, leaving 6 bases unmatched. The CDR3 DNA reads TGTGCCAGCAGAGAGGGGGCAGGGTACGAGCAGTACTTC. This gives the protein CASREGAGYEQYF.